This T cell receptor (beta chain) derives from a study of T-cell memory formation after mild COVID-19. TCRdb independently ran MiXCR on the 5' RACE reads; one entry per CDR3 protein. The sample comprises under 300,000 distinct CDR3 sequences, around a tenth of which are singletons, and 22% rests with the top ten. The germline CDR1 and CDR2 sequences are DFQATT and SNEGSKA (reference sequence). V lost 4 bases and J lost 0; bases outside the gene matches: 7. This CDR3 has 15 residues. The specimen sequenced was PBMCs or a T cell subset sorted from them (not recorded which). The chain joins TRBV20-1 to TRBJ2-3; TRBD1 aligns across 7 bases. The TCR sequence derives from a man in his late teens or twenties who had mild COVID-19 (a few samples of this study predate the infection). Cell type and time point are not known. This CDR3 is CSANPGTASTDTQYF. In DNA form, the CDR3 reads TGCAGTGCTAACCCCGGGACAGCCAGCACAGATACGCAGTATTTT.